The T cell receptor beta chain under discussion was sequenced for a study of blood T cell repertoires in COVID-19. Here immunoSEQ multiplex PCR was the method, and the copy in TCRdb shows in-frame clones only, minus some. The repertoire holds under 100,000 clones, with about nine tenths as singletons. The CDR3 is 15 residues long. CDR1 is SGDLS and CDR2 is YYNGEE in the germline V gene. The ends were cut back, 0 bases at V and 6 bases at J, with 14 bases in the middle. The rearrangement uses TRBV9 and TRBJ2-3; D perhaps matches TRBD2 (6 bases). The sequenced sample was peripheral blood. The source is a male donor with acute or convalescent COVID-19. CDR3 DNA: TGTGCCAGCAGCGTAGGCGGGGCCCGTGTCGATACGCAGTATTTT. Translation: CASSVGGARVDTQYF. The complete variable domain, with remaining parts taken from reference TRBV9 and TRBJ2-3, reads DSGVTQTPKHLITATGQRVTLRCSPRSGDLSVYWYQQSLDQGLQFLIQYYNGEERAKGNILERFSAQQFPDLHSELNLSSLELGDSALYFCASSVGGARVDTQYFGPGTRLTVL.